This TCR beta chain was sequenced during a study of T-cell memory formation after mild COVID-19. Study results and limitations: That cross-reactive memory joined was suggested by some responding clones appearing in pre-infection memory. From day 15 to 85, contracting clones were balanced between CD4 and CD8, whereas later expanders leaned toward CD4+. Mostly located in CM and EM were contracting CD4+ clones, with contracting CD8+ clones located in EMRA.

The V end was cut by 3 bases, the J end by 8 bases, with 17 bases between. Germline-derived CDR1 and CDR2 are SGHRS and YFSETQ. This CDR3 has 15 amino acids. TCRdb itself ran the 5' RACE reads through MiXCR, one entry per CDR3 protein. Of about 360,000 distinct CDR3 sequences in the sample, over 13% were seen once. This clonotype was detected many times. Its antigen remains unidentified. The source material was PBMCs or a T cell subset sorted from them (not recorded which). The gene calls are TRBV5-1 and TRBJ1-4; D is unresolved. This receptor was taken from a man between 18 and 29 years old who had mild COVID-19 (a few samples of this study predate the infection). Cell type and time point are not known. The CDR3 DNA is TGCGCCAGCAGCTCTTCCGGGCCCCTGGGGGAAAAACTGTTTTTT. Protein: CASSSSGPLGEKLFF.